A single sample is the source of the 19 T cell receptor beta chains below, sequenced in a study of molecular identifiers for immune sequencing clone quantification. TCRdb re-called the PCR reads with MiXCR, one entry per CDR3 protein. This sample has 79,000 or so distinct CDR3 sequences; around 25% occur once, and the top ten carry around 0.77%. Input material: naive CD8+ T cells from blood, with Jurkat cell RNA spiked in. As for subset: FACS-sorted CD8+CD4-CCR7+CD45RA+ naive T cells. The source is a human donor in good health. Some libraries in this study had Jurkat cell RNA spiked in.

The chain has TRBV12-5 and TRBJ2-1, with D possibly TRBD2 on 7 matching bases. CDR3 length equals 13 residues. CDR1 is LGHNT, CDR2 FRNRAP, per germline. The ends were cut back, 0 bases at V and 15 bases at J, with 15 bases in the middle. The CDR3 coding sequence is TGTGCTAGTGGTTTGGTATTGGGGGGGCCTCTGTTCTTC. This codes for CASGLVLGGPLFF. Combining the CDR3 with reference TRBV12-5 and TRBJ2-1 gives the whole variable domain DARVTQTPRHKVTEMGQEVTMRCQPILGHNTVFWYRQTMMQGLELLAYFRNRAPLDDSGMPKDRFSAEMPDATLATLKIQPSEPRDSAVYFCASGLVLGGPLFFGPGTRLTVL.

The count of this clonotype is one. Given a much more abundant clone one base away, this may be a read error. The chain is built from TRBV14 and TRBJ2-3; no firm D call. This CDR3 has 14 amino acids. Looked up from germline, CDR1 is SGHDN and CDR2 is FVKESK. Trimming removed 6 bases at V and 4 bases at J, with 14 bases between. This chain's CDR3 is CASSRSSSADTQYF. Written as DNA, the CDR3 is TGTGCCAGCAGTCGGTCCTCGTCAGCAGATACGCAGTATTTT.

This sequence joins TRBV4-1 and TRBJ2-7; a possible D gene is TRBD2 (6 bases). The CDR3 consists of 14 residues. From germline, CDR1 is MGHRA and CDR2 YSYEKL. Trimming pared 4 bases from V and 3 bases from J, leaving 13 bases between. In nucleotides, the CDR3 is TGCGCCAGCAGCCGGACATCGGGAGACTACGAGCAGTACTTC. This gives the protein CASSRTSGDYEQYF.

This clonotype was recorded at least ten times. The chain links TRBV7-2 to TRBJ2-3; 7 bases are a match to TRBD1. The CDR3 extends over 16 amino acids. CDR1 is SGHTA, CDR2 FQGNSA, per germline. V lost 2 bases, J lost 6 bases, and 11 bases stayed unmatched. The CDR3 coding sequence is TGTGCCAGCAGCTTATTGGACAGGCCCAACCCGGATACGCAGTATTTT. Translation: CASSLLDRPNPDTQYF.

This clonotype was detected a few times. J is TRBJ2-7 and V is TRBV7-9; D is possibly TRBD2 (6 bases). CDR3 length equals 15 residues. V lost 2 bases and J 3 bases, leaving 14 bases between the germline ends. The germline V gene encodes CDR1 SEHNR and CDR2 FQNEAQ (reference sequence). The CDR3 DNA sequence: TGTGCCAGCAGCTTACTATCTGCTAGCGACTACGAGCAGTACTTC. Protein sequence: CASSLLSASDYEQYF. The full variable domain, rest sourced from reference TRBV7-9 and TRBJ2-7, is DTGVSQNPRHKITKRGQNVTFRCDPISEHNRLYWYRQTLGQGPEFLTYFQNEAQLEKSRLLSDRFSAERPKGSFSTLEIQRTEQGDSAMYLCASSLLSASDYEQYFGPGTRLTVT.

This clonotype came up a few times. J is TRBJ1-3 and V is TRBV27; D is ambiguous. Trimming cost V 8 bases and J 0 bases, with 8 bases left between them. CDR1 and CDR2 from the germline V gene are MNHEY and SMNVEV (reference sequence). The CDR3 contains 13 residues. The CDR3 region is CASGSHSGNTIYF. CDR3 sequence (DNA): TGTGCCAGCGGTTCACACTCTGGAAACACCATATATTTT.

The gene calls are TRBV19 and TRBJ1-1; D may be TRBD1 (5 bases). The CDR3 loop spans 13 amino acids. Trimming removed 9 bases from V and 3 bases from J, with 14 bases in between. Looked up from germline, CDR1 is LNHDA and CDR2 is SQIVND (reference sequence). The DNA of the CDR3 is TGTGCCAGCCTCCCTGAGGGGTACACTGAAGCTTTCTTT. Protein sequence: CASLPEGYTEAFF.

CDR3 nucleotides: TGTGCCAGTAGTACGACAGGGTCCAATTACGAGCAGTACTTC. It codes for CASSTTGSNYEQYF. The rearrangement uses TRBV19 and TRBJ2-7; TRBD1 aligns across 7 bases. Germline V gene data show CDR1 as LNHDA and CDR2 as SQIVND (reference sequence). The ends lost 4 bases at V and 4 bases at J; junction bases unmatched: 7. The CDR3 is 14 amino acids.

The chain uses TRBV6-2 or TRBV6-3 and TRBJ2-7; TRBD2 matches at 13 bases. Germline V gene lookup returns CDR1 MNHEY and CDR2 SVGEGT. Unmatched junction bases numbered 18, after V lost 6 bases and J lost 4 bases. The CDR3 consists of 19 residues. CDR3 sequence: CASSPTPGSRTSGRYEQYF. The DNA of the CDR3 is TGTGCCAGCAGCCCTACGCCAGGCTCCCGGACTAGCGGGAGATACGAGCAGTACTTC.

This clonotype was seen ten or more times. This CDR3 reads CASQTGPPYEQYF. CDR3 sequence (DNA): TGTGCCAGCCAAACGGGACCGCCCTACGAGCAGTACTTC. The chain is built from TRBV28 and TRBJ2-7; D may correspond to TRBD1 or TRBD2 (5 bases each). This CDR3 is 13 amino acids long. Germline V gives CDR1 MDHEN, CDR2 SYDVKM. Trimming pared 8 bases from V and 2 bases from J, leaving 13 bases between.

Only a few counts were recorded for this clonotype. The chain has TRBV27 and TRBJ1-4, with D possibly TRBD1 on 5 matching bases. CDR3 length: 14 amino acids. V was pared by 2 bases and J by 3 bases, with 7 bases between. Looked up from germline, CDR1 is MNHEY and CDR2 is SMNVEV (reference sequence). The CDR3 protein is CASSLGGANEKLFF. CDR3 in DNA: TGTGCCAGCAGTTTAGGAGGGGCTAATGAAAAACTGTTTTTT.

This clonotype has ten or more counts. The chain recombines TRBV5-5 with TRBJ1-1, with D unresolved. V was trimmed by 4 bases and J by 0 bases, leaving 13 bases between them. Germline V gives CDR1 SGHKS, CDR2 YYEKEE (reference sequence). The CDR3 contains 15 residues. CDR3: CASSHSVSMNTEAFF. CDR3 bases: TGTGCCAGCAGCCACTCGGTCTCTATGAACACTGAAGCTTTCTTT.

This clonotype was seen repeatedly, ten times or more. V is TRBV5-4 and J is TRBJ2-7, with 11 bases identical to TRBD1. Germline V gene sequence: CDR1 SGHNT, CDR2 YYREEE (reference sequence). V was clipped by 4 bases and J by 2 bases; unmatched bases: 5. This CDR3 is built from 15 residues. CDR3 coding DNA: TGTGCCAGCAGCGGCGGACAGGGGGCACCCTACGAGCAGTACTTC. It encodes CASSGGQGAPYEQYF.

With respect to this clonotype: It may be a read error: a sequence one base away is much more abundant. The J gene is TRBJ2-3, the V gene TRBV14, with D uncertain. The CDR3 is 13 residues long. Germline-derived CDR1 and CDR2 are SGHDN and FVKESK. The CDR3 here is CVSSQGRPESPYF. The CDR3 coding sequence is TGTGTCAGCAGCCAAGGCCGACCCGAGTCTCCGTATTTT.

This clonotype was counted only a few times. The chain carries TRBV3-1 and TRBJ2-7; TRBD2 is a possible D gene (5 bases). Trimming shortened V by 3 bases and J by 3 bases, and 12 bases separated the two germline ends. This CDR3 has 14 amino acids. Per germline, CDR1 LGHDT and CDR2 YNNKEL (reference sequence). Here the CDR3 DNA reads TGTGCCAGCAGCCATTCCGGAGGTGGCTACGAGCAGTACTTC. Protein product: CASSHSGGGYEQYF.

This clonotype was seen at least ten times. CDR3 nucleotides: TGTGCCAGCAGTGAGGGGGGTAGCTCTGGAAACACCATATATTTT. Residues: CASSEGGSSGNTIYF. The chain links TRBV6-1 to TRBJ1-3, with D maybe TRBD1 (5 bases). Trimming stripped 3 bases from V and 0 bases from J, with 9 bases between. Germline values: CDR1 MNHNS, CDR2 SASEGT. The CDR3 has 15 residues.

A remark on this clonotype: At one end the junction does not follow the germline gene, possibly because of a read error. This chain joins TRBV19 and TRBJ2-3; D possibly matches TRBD1 or TRBD2 (6 bases each). Germline V gene lookup returns CDR1 LNHDA and CDR2 SQIVND (reference sequence). The CDR3 is 15 residues long. The CDR3 is CSSSLLGGLTDTQYF. The CDR3 DNA sequence: TGTTCCAGTAGTCTCCTAGGGGGACTCACAGATACGCAGTATTTT.

This clonotype was seen many times. The rearrangement links TRBV16 to TRBJ2-4; either TRBD1 or TRBD2 may supply D (6 bases each). The CDR3 extends over 14 amino acids. The V and J ends lost 4 bases and 9 bases respectively, with 16 bases between them. From germline, CDR1 is KGHSY and CDR2 FQNENV. CDR3 protein: CASSPKGGLGIQYF. Here the CDR3 DNA reads TGTGCCAGCAGCCCCAAAGGGGGGCTCGGCATTCAGTACTTC. Full variable domain (missing parts from reference TRBV16 and TRBJ2-4): GEEVAQTPKHLVRGEGQKAKLYCAPIKGHSYVFWYQQVLKNEFKFLISFQNENVFDETGMPKERFSAKCLPNSPCSLEIQATKLEDSAVYFCASSPKGGLGIQYFGAGTRLSVL.

This CDR3 reads CASSTRQGGTEAFF. The CDR3 DNA is TGTGCCAGTAGTACCCGACAGGGTGGAACTGAAGCTTTCTTT. The chain links TRBV19 to TRBJ1-1; 7 bases align to TRBD1. V lost 4 bases, J lost 5 bases, and 7 bases stayed unmatched. The CDR3 spans 14 residues. Germline V gene sequence: CDR1 LNHDA, CDR2 SQIVND (reference sequence). Complete variable domain (other parts from reference TRBV19 and TRBJ1-1): DGGITQSPKYLFRKEGQNVTLSCEQNLNHDAMYWYRQDPGQGLRLIYYSQIVNDFQKGDIAEGYSVSREKKESFPLTVTSAQKNPTAFYLCASSTRQGGTEAFFGQGTRLTVV.